This entry lists 4 T cell receptor beta chains sequenced from one sample in a study of shared clonotypes between healthy human individuals. Data came from immunoSEQ multiplex PCR; TCRdb stores just in-frame clones and leaves some out. The repertoire holds about 2.3 million clones, 85% to 95% seen once, with roughly 0.36% in the top ten. The sample consisted of naive CD4+ T cells from PBMCs. Subset meaning: CD45RA+ positively selected. Receptor source: a man in his late teens or twenties in good health. Some clones in this sample may be carry-over from other donors' samples.

V usage is TRBV11-2 and J usage is TRBJ2-2; D perhaps matches TRBD2 (6 bases). The CDR3 has 18 residues. V was trimmed by 5 bases and J by 1 base, leaving 20 bases between them. Germline V CDR1 and CDR2: SGHAT, FQNNGV. The DNA for the CDR3 is TGTGCCAGCAGCCACCTTAGGATGGAGGGCCGGAACACCGGGGAGCTGTTTTTT. Encoded protein: CASSHLRMEGRNTGELFF. Variable domain in full (rest from reference TRBV11-2 and TRBJ2-2): EAGVAQSPRYKIIEKRQSVAFWCNPISGHATLYWYQQILGQGPKLLIQFQNNGVVDDSQLPKDRFSAERLKGVDSTLKIQPAKLEDSAVYLCASSHLRMEGRNTGELFFGEGSRLTVL.

The chain couples TRBV4-2 to TRBJ2-1; TRBD1 aligns across 10 bases. In germline, CDR1 is LGHNA, CDR2 YNFKEQ. This CDR3 contains 16 residues. Germline trimming cut 1 base from V and 5 bases from J; bases unmatched to any gene: 5. The CDR3 sequence is CASSQAIGTGDNEQFF. The CDR3 DNA is TGTGCCAGCAGCCAAGCGATCGGGACAGGGGACAATGAGCAGTTCTTC.

This clone was observed a handful of times. J is TRBJ1-1 and V is TRBV19; no firm D call. The CDR3 contains 12 residues. The V end was cut by 7 bases, the J end by 4 bases, with 10 bases between. CDR1 is LNHDA and CDR2 is SQIVND in the germline V gene (reference sequence). DNA of the CDR3: TGTGCCAGTAACGGCGACACCACTGAAGCTTTCTTT. Amino acids: CASNGDTTEAFF.

This sequence joins TRBV28 and TRBJ2-2; TRBD1 might be the D (6 bases). Germline V lookup: CDR1 MDHEN, CDR2 SYDVKM. V dropped 4 bases and J dropped 3 bases, with 12 bases sitting between them. The CDR3 length is 15 residues. The DNA for the CDR3 is TGTGCCAGCAGTTCGTGGACAGAGGACACCGGGGAGCTGTTTTTT. Translated, it gives CASSSWTEDTGELFF.